The 21 T cell receptor beta chains in this list originate from one sample, sequenced in a study of control samples from healthy donors and cancer patients. The repertoire was sequenced with immunoSEQ multiplex PCR; TCRdb's copy has only in-frame clones and lacks some. Altogether roughly 88,000 clones are present, approximately 80% being singletons, with the ten largest covering approximately 19%. Sequenced input: blood. Source of these receptors: a man aged 25 to 45 in good health.

The chain couples TRBV18 to TRBJ2-5; D might be TRBD1 (5 bases). Trimming removed 4 bases at V and 0 bases at J, with 6 bases between. Germline CDR1 is KGHSH and CDR2 is LQKENI. The CDR3 covers 13 residues. As DNA, the CDR3 is TGTGCCAGCTCACAGGGGTACCAAGAGACCCAGTACTTC. Its protein is CASSQGYQETQYF.

The sample holds a few counts of this clone. This chain links TRBV18 with TRBJ1-1, with unresolved D. CDR1 KGHSH and CDR2 LQKENI come from the germline V gene. The CDR3 is 14 amino acids. Trimming cost V 1 base and J 3 bases, with 9 bases left between them. Here the CDR3 reads CASSPRTGDTEAFF. The DNA of the CDR3 is TGTGCCAGCTCACCACGAACCGGGGACACTGAAGCTTTCTTT.

This chain joins TRBV6-5 and TRBJ1-5, with D unclear. Germline assignment: CDR1 MNHEY and CDR2 SVGAGI. This CDR3 has 13 amino acids. With 0 bases removed from V and 3 bases from J, the gap between germline ends came to 3 bases. The CDR3 DNA is TGTGCCAGCAGTTACTCCAACAATCAGCCCCAGCATTTT. Encoded protein: CASSYSNNQPQHF.

The DNA for the CDR3 is TGTGCCAGCAGCTTAGGTAGAGGGCGGACCACTGAAGCTTTCTTT. Translation gives CASSLGRGRTTEAFF. The chain couples TRBV7-6 to TRBJ1-1; the D is unclear. Trimming shortened V by 1 base and J by 4 bases, and 13 bases separated the two germline ends. This CDR3 is 15 amino acids long. Germline CDR1 and CDR2: SGHVS and FNYEAQ.

This chain links TRBV20-1 with TRBJ1-1; the D is unclear. Per germline, CDR1 DFQATT and CDR2 SNEGSKA (reference sequence). V shed 5 bases and J shed 3 bases, with 7 bases lying between them. The CDR3 extends over 11 amino acids. CDR3 sequence: CSAHSHTEAFF. In DNA, the CDR3 is TGCAGTGCTCATAGTCACACTGAAGCTTTCTTT.

The chain couples TRBV5-4 to TRBJ2-2; 9 bases agree with TRBD1. There are 15 residues in the CDR3. Trimming at V came to 4 bases and at J to 5 bases, leaving 6 bases not matched to a gene. CDR1 is SGHNT and CDR2 is YYREEE in the germline V gene (reference sequence). The CDR3 protein is CASSLRTGETGELFF. The CDR3 coding sequence is TGTGCCAGCAGCCTCCGGACAGGGGAGACCGGGGAGCTGTTTTTT. Filled out from reference TRBV5-4 and TRBJ2-2, the complete variable domain reads ETGVTQSPTHLIKTRGQQVTLRCSSQSGHNTVSWYQQALGQGPQFIFQYYREEENGRGNFPPRFSGLQFPNYSSELNVNALELDDSALYLCASSLRTGETGELFFGEGSRLTVL.

This chain joins TRBV4-1 and TRBJ2-1; D perhaps matches TRBD2 (6 bases). V was cut by 1 base and J by 3 bases, with 19 bases left in between. The V gene's germline CDR1 is MGHRA and CDR2 YSYEKL. The length of the CDR3 is 18 residues. In DNA, the CDR3 is TGCGCCAGCAGCCAAGGGCCCCAACTAGGGAGGCGCTACAATGAGCAGTTCTTC. Protein: CASSQGPQLGRRYNEQFF.

The chain recombines TRBV5-1 with TRBJ2-3; the match to TRBD1 covers 7 bases. The CDR3 is 16 amino acids. CDR1 SGHRS and CDR2 YFSETQ come from the germline V gene. The V gene end was trimmed by 4 bases and the J gene end by 0 bases; junction bases not matched to a gene: 8. This CDR3 reads CASSTGTASSTDTQYF. In DNA form, the CDR3 reads TGCGCCAGCAGCACGGGGACAGCTTCTAGCACAGATACGCAGTATTTT.

The rearrangement joins TRBV29-1 to TRBJ1-1, with D perhaps matching TRBD1 (5 bases). Germline V gene data show CDR1 as SQVTM and CDR2 as ANQGSEA. The CDR3 covers 15 residues. Trimming took 8 bases from V and 1 from J, leaving 20 bases between them. For the CDR3, the DNA is TGCAGCACCCCAGGCTACAGGTCCCAGAACACTGAAGCTTTCTTT. This sequence encodes CSTPGYRSQNTEAFF.

J is TRBJ1-6 and V is TRBV5-1; the D gene is possibly TRBD1 (6 bases). This CDR3 spans 15 amino acids. Trimming cost V 0 bases and J 8 bases, with 12 bases left between them. Germline values: CDR1 SGHRS, CDR2 YFSETQ. CDR3 DNA sequence: TGCGCCAGCAGCTTGGGGGCAGGGGTCGATTCACCCCTCCACTTT. Translated, it gives CASSLGAGVDSPLHF.

The rearrangement links TRBV7-9 to TRBJ1-1; 7 nucleotides agree with TRBD1. The CDR3 loop spans 17 amino acids. Germline V gene lookup returns CDR1 SEHNR and CDR2 FQNEAQ (reference sequence). The trim removed 5 bases at V and 1 base at J, leaving 13 bases unmatched. DNA for the CDR3: TGTGCCAGCAGCGGTCGGGCAGGGGGGTTCTCGAACACTGAAGCTTTCTTT. Translation: CASSGRAGGFSNTEAFF.

The chain carries TRBV28 and TRBJ2-3; TRBD2 might be the D (6 bases). The CDR3 spans 15 residues. V was clipped by 3 bases and J by 2 bases, with 12 bases between them. The germline V gene encodes CDR1 MDHEN and CDR2 SYDVKM. The CDR3 DNA reads as TGTGCCAGCAGTTTTAAGGGGACTCACACAGATACGCAGTATTTT. Its translation: CASSFKGTHTDTQYF.

The genes are TRBV10-1 and TRBJ1-5; no reliable D call. Between the trimmed V and J ends, which lost 5 bases and 4 bases, there was a span of 12 bases. Germline loops: CDR1 WNHNN, CDR2 SYGVQD (reference sequence). The CDR3 sequence is 14 residues long. The DNA for the CDR3 is TGCGCCAGCAGTTCGACCAGGAGTAATCAGCCCCAGCATTTT. This encodes CASSSTRSNQPQHF.

The chain combines TRBV25-1 with TRBJ1-1; D gene unclear. Trimming left V 0 bases short and J 6 bases short, with 11 bases between. The germline gives CDR1 MGHDK, CDR2 SYGVNS. The CDR3 has 14 residues. CDR3 coding DNA: TGTGCCAGCAGTGAATATATGGGGTACGCTGAAGCTTTCTTT. This gives the protein CASSEYMGYAEAFF.

V and J are TRBV6-5 and TRBJ1-3; 11 bases are a match to TRBD1. The CDR3 totals 14 residues. Germline CDR1 MNHEY, CDR2 SVGAGI. V lost 4 bases to trimming and J lost 6 bases; unmatched junction nucleotides: 2. This CDR3 is CASSSDRGLNTIYF. In DNA, the CDR3 is TGTGCCAGCAGTTCGGACAGGGGGCTAAACACCATATATTTT.

Only one count was recorded for this clone. The V and J genes are TRBV27 and TRBJ1-6; D uncertain. The V end lost 0 bases, the J end lost 7 bases, and 7 bases lay between the germline ends. This CDR3 region has 14 residues. Germline CDR1 reads MNHEY; CDR2 reads SMNVEV (reference sequence). For the CDR3, the DNA is TGTGCCAGCAGTTTATCAGTAATCAATTCACCCCTCCACTTT. Translation gives CASSLSVINSPLHF.

The J gene is TRBJ1-5, the V gene TRBV19; D remains ambiguous. From germline, CDR1 is LNHDA and CDR2 SQIVND (reference sequence). This CDR3 is 15 amino acids long. V lost 6 bases and J 4 bases, leaving 16 bases between the germline ends. CDR3 amino acids: CASRTWADENQPQHF. CDR3 in DNA: TGTGCCAGTAGGACTTGGGCTGATGAAAATCAGCCCCAGCATTTT.

The J gene is TRBJ2-7, the V gene TRBV11-2, with D maybe TRBD1 (6 bases). The germline gives CDR1 SGHAT, CDR2 FQNNGV. V was trimmed by 3 bases and J by 4 bases, leaving 16 bases between them. The CDR3 is 15 residues long. The CDR3 sequence: CASSFVRTDVYEQYF. The CDR3 region has the DNA TGTGCCAGCAGCTTCGTCCGGACAGACGTTTACGAGCAGTACTTC.

The CDR3 is CASSFTGAGEKLFF. The CDR3 bases are TGTGCCAGCAGCTTTACAGGGGCAGGCGAAAAACTGTTTTTT. The rearrangement joins TRBV11-2 to TRBJ1-4, with 7 bases identical to TRBD1. Per germline, CDR1 SGHAT and CDR2 FQNNGV. CDR3 size: 14 residues. J was trimmed by 8 bases and V by 3 bases; bases with no gene match: 6.

CDR3 nucleotides: TGTGCCAGCAGCCCCTATACCGATACGCAGTATTTT. It is translated as CASSPYTDTQYF. The chain links TRBV5-4 to TRBJ2-3; no clear D. V lost 4 bases and J lost 6, with 9 bases in between. Germline assignment: CDR1 SGHNT and CDR2 YYREEE (reference sequence). The CDR3 consists of 12 residues.

This clone was detected only a few times. Here the CDR3 DNA reads TGTGCCAGCAGTAACACTAGCGGGCCGGCAGATACGCAGTATTTT. It encodes CASSNTSGPADTQYF. V is TRBV6-4 and J is TRBJ2-3; TRBD2 aligns across 9 bases. The germline CDR1 and CDR2 sequences are MRHNA and SNTAGT. V gave up 5 bases and J gave up 4 bases; unmatched junction bases: 7. The CDR3 has 15 residues.